What follows describes a single T cell receptor beta chain. The data originate from a study of T-cell reconstitution after alpha-beta-depleted transplantation in children. The TCRbeta library incorporated unique molecular identifiers. TCRdb ran MiXCR on the PCR reads and lists one entry per CDR3 protein. The sample includes 330,000 or so distinct CDR3 sequences, around 10% of them seen just once. Sequenced here: PBMCs from the stem cell graft donor, sampled from the stem cell graft. This clonotype originated in a human donor who donated a stem cell graft to a child with acute lymphoblastic leukemia.

CDR3 in DNA: TGTGCCAGCAGTATCGACAGGGGGCGAAGCGGGGAGCTGTTTTTT. Translation gives CASSIDRGRSGELFF. The chain combines TRBV12-3 or TRBV12-4 with TRBJ2-2, with 10 bases that match TRBD1. The CDR3 runs to 15 residues. V dropped 5 bases and J dropped 7; count of bases not matched to a gene: 7.